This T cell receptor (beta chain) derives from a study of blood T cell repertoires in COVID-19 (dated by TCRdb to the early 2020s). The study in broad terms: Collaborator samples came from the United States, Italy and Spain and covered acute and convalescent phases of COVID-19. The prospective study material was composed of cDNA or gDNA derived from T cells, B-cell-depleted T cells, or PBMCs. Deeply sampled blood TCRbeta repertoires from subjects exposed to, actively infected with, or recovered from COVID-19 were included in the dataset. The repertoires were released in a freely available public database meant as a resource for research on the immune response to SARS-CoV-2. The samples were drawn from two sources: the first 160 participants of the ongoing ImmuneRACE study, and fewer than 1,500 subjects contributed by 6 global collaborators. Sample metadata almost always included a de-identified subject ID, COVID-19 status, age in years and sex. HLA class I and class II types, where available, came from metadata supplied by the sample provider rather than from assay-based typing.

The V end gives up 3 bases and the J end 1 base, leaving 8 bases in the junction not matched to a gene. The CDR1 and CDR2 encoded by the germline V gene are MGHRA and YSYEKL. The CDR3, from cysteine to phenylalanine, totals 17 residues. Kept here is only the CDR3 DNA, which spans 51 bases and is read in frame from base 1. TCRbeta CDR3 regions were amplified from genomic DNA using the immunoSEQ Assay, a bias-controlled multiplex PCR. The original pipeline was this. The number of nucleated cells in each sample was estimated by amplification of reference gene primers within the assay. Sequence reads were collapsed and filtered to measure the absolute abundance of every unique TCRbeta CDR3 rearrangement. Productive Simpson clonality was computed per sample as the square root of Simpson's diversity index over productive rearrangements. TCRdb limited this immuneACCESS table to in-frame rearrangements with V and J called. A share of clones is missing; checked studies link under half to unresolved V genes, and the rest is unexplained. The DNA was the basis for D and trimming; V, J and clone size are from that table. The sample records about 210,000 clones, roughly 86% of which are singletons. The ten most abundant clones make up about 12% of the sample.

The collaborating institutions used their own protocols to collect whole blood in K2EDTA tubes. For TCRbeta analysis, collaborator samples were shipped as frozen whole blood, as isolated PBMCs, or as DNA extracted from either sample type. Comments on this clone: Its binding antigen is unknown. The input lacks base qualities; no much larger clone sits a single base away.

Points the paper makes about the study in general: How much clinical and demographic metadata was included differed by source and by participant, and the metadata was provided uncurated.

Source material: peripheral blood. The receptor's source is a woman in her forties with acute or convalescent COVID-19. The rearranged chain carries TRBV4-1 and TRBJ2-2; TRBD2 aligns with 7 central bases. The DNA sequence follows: TGCGCCAGCAGCCAGGAGGGAGCGGGGATGAACACCGGGGAGCTGTTTTTT. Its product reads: CASSQEGAGMNTGELFF.